This T cell receptor (beta chain) was captured by sequencing in a study of cytomegalovirus exposure and HLA in healthy donors. 13 Jbeta primers and 60 Vbeta primers were used for the PCR. Sequencing used immunoSEQ multiplex PCR; TCRdb keeps in-frame clones, though not all of them. The top ten clones hold under 8% of a sample with approximately 92,000 clones, around 74% of them seen once. The receptor comes from a man aged 50 or older in good health and CMV-seropositive. The sequenced material came from PBMCs.

The CDR3: CASSSTMGLWGEQFF. The CDR3 DNA sequence: TGTGCCAGCAGCTCAACCATGGGACTTTGGGGTGAGCAGTTCTTC. J is TRBJ2-1 and V is TRBV7-2, with D possibly being TRBD2 (6 bases). CDR3 length: 15 amino acids. Germline V gene lookup returns CDR1 SGHTA and CDR2 FQGNSA. The V end was cut by 4 bases, the J end by 9 bases, with 19 bases between.